The clone carrying this T cell receptor beta chain was recorded only once. The antigen is not known. The method was immunoSEQ multiplex PCR; TCRdb's version includes in-frame clones alone and lacks a portion of them. The sample records 25,000 to 30,000 clones, about 74% being singletons. The record originates from a study of vaccination effects on CD4 cells after COVID-19. CDR1 is MNHEY and CDR2 is SVGAGI in the germline V gene. V was trimmed by 8 bases and J by 5 bases, leaving 13 bases between them. CDR3 length: 12 amino acids. With the ViraFEST assay, the study expanded antigen-specific CD4+ T cells using viral peptide pools, then sequenced them. The culture ran for 10 days, and then CD4+ T cells were isolated. Either the mRNA-1273 or the BNT162b2 vaccine was given to participants as two doses. With roughly 9.1 ug/ml peptides and about 10 IU/ml IL-2, 2 million or so PBMC per well were cultured.

The rearrangement links TRBV6-5 to TRBJ2-7, with D possibly being TRBD1 (6 bases). This TCR was sampled from a human donor who received a COVID-19 vaccine. The sequencing here drew on CD4+ T cells from PBMCs cultured with HCoV-OC43 spike peptides, taken after COVID-19 vaccination. Subset specified: HCoV-OC43 spike overlapping peptide pool stimulation. The CDR3 loop is CASGRQGNEQYF. The CDR3 coding sequence is TGTGCCAGCGGACGGCAGGGGAACGAGCAGTACTTC.